The 30 T cell receptor beta chains presented below share a single source sample, sequenced in a study of response to subunit inactivated influenza vaccine. TCRdb itself ran the RT-PCR reads through MiXCR, one entry per CDR3 protein. The repertoire holds roughly 700,000 distinct CDR3 sequences, 15% to 18% seen once, with approximately 10% in the top ten. The sequencing used PBMCs from blood, collected 11 to 12 days after vaccination. Every receptor here comes from a man in his forties or fifties who received an inactivated influenza vaccine.

This clonotype was observed a handful of times. V and J are TRBV9 and TRBJ2-2; 9 positions match TRBD1. The length of the CDR3 is 14 residues. Germline values: CDR1 SGDLS, CDR2 YYNGEE. The V segment lost 0 bases and the J segment 6 bases; nucleotides outside the gene matches: 0. CDR3 residues: CASSVGTGAGELFF. CDR3 in DNA: TGTGCCAGCAGCGTAGGGACAGGGGCCGGGGAGCTGTTTTTT.

This clonotype was detected a few times. The chain joins TRBV4-1 to TRBJ2-1; D not resolved. The CDR3 extends over 13 amino acids. V lost 4 bases and J lost 9, with 13 bases in between. Germline V CDR1 and CDR2: MGHRA, YSYEKL. The CDR3 sequence is CASSLRTDSEQFF. As DNA, the CDR3 is TGCGCCAGCAGCCTCAGGACGGATAGTGAGCAGTTCTTC.

This clonotype came up a few times. J is TRBJ2-5 and V is TRBV7-6, with no clear D. The germline gives CDR1 SGHVS, CDR2 FNYEAQ. This CDR3 has 14 residues. Trimming cost V 2 bases and J 1 base, with 8 bases left between them. DNA of the CDR3: TGTGCCAGCAGCTTATTCGGCTCCCAAGAGACCCAGTACTTC. Encoded protein: CASSLFGSQETQYF.

V is TRBV20-1 and J is TRBJ1-3; TRBD1 agrees at 7 bases. In germline, CDR1 is DFQATT, CDR2 SNEGSKA (reference sequence). The CDR3 contains 14 residues. J lost 0 bases, V lost 5 bases, and 4 bases had no gene match. For the CDR3, the DNA is TGCAGTGCTCGGGACAGAATCTCTGGAAACACCATATATTTT. Its translation: CSARDRISGNTIYF.

In this sample, this clonotype turned up many times. The chain has TRBV7-2 and TRBJ2-5, with D tentatively TRBD1 (5 bases). This CDR3 region has 14 residues. CDR1 is SGHTA and CDR2 is FQGNSA in the germline V gene. Trimming cost V 1 base and J 10 bases, with 16 bases left between them. The DNA of the CDR3 is TGTGCCAGCAGCTTAGGGTTGGCAGGGTGGAACCAGTACTTC. Protein product: CASSLGLAGWNQYF. Together with reference TRBV7-2 and TRBJ2-5, the CDR3 gives the full variable domain: GAGVSQSPSNKVTEKGKDVELRCDPISGHTALYWYRQSLGQGLEFLIYFQGNSAPDKSGLPSDRFSAERTGGSVSTLTIQRTQQEDSAVYLCASSLGLAGWNQYFGPGTRLLVL.

This clonotype was observed a few times. The DNA of the CDR3 is TGTGCCAGCAGTTACTCGAGGGTAGTCGCAGATACGCAGTATTTT. It translates to CASSYSRVVADTQYF. The chain couples TRBV6-5 to TRBJ2-3; maybe TRBD2 (5 bases). Looked up from germline, CDR1 is MNHEY and CDR2 is SVGAGI. Trimming cost V 0 bases and J 4 bases, with 11 bases left between them. CDR3 length: 15 residues.

The chain combines TRBV11-3 with TRBJ2-1; unclear D gene. Trimming shortened V by 1 base and J by 4 bases, and 11 bases separated the two germline ends. The CDR3 is made up of 15 amino acids. CDR1 is SGHNT and CDR2 is YENEEA in the germline V gene. For the CDR3, the DNA is TGTGCCAGCAGCTTAGGGGCTGATATTTACAATGAGCAGTTCTTC. It codes for CASSLGADIYNEQFF.

The J gene is TRBJ1-4, the V gene TRBV5-1, with 7 bases matching TRBD1. Germline V lookup: CDR1 SGHRS, CDR2 YFSETQ. CDR3 size: 16 residues. Unmatched junction bases numbered 11, after V lost 6 bases and J lost 3 bases. This chain's CDR3 is CASNTGVGAANEKLFF. For the CDR3, the DNA is TGCGCCAGCAATACAGGGGTGGGAGCGGCTAATGAAAAACTGTTTTTT.

The chain carries TRBV29-1 and TRBJ2-3, with D tentatively TRBD1 or TRBD2 (7 bases each). V was trimmed by 5 bases and J by 2 bases, leaving 17 bases between them. This CDR3 region has 15 residues. CDR1 is SQVTM, CDR2 ANQGSEA, per germline. Here the CDR3 reads CSVPGGEGTTDTQYF. The CDR3 nucleotides read TGCAGCGTTCCAGGGGGGGAAGGAACCACAGATACGCAGTATTTT.

This clonotype was detected a few times. This chain links TRBV30 with TRBJ2-7, with TRBD1 identical over 8 bases. The ends lost 7 bases at V and 4 bases at J; junction bases unmatched: 9. Germline V CDR1 and CDR2: GTSNPN, SVGIG (reference sequence). The CDR3 has 13 amino acids. As DNA, the CDR3 is TGTGCCTACCTAGACAGGGGCCCGTACGAGCAGTACTTC. Translated, it gives CAYLDRGPYEQYF.

The gene calls are TRBV2 and TRBJ2-3; TRBD2 matches 7 bases. The ends lost 7 bases at V and 2 bases at J; junction bases unmatched: 6. The CDR3 spans 14 residues. Germline CDR1 and CDR2: SNHLY and FYNNEI. The CDR3 nucleotides read TGTGCCAGCATCTTACTAGCGTACACAGATACGCAGTATTTT. As protein: CASILLAYTDTQYF.

The chain carries TRBV12-2 and TRBJ2-3. TRBV12-2 counts as a pseudogene. The CDR3 consists of 14 residues. In DNA form, the CDR3 reads TGTGCAAGTCGCTTAAGGACTAGCGGAGATACGCAGTATTTT. It codes for CASRLRTSGDTQYF.

This clonotype was detected a few times. The chain employs TRBV12-3 or TRBV12-4 and TRBJ2-3, with TRBD1 identical over 8 bases. J lost 0 bases, V lost 7 bases, and 15 bases had no gene match. CDR3 length equals 18 residues. CDR3 loop: CASTAAGGEITSTDTQYF. CDR3 bases: TGTGCCAGCACCGCGGCAGGGGGCGAAATCACTAGCACAGATACGCAGTATTTT.

V gene TRBV20-1 combines with J gene TRBJ1-5; 7 positions match TRBD1. Trimming cost V 1 base and J 5 bases; bases outside gene matches: 5. Germline V gives CDR1 DFQATT, CDR2 SNEGSKA (reference sequence). This CDR3 spans 14 amino acids. DNA of the CDR3: TGCAGTGCTAGAGTGGGCAGGGGGTATCAGCCCCAGCATTTT. It specifies CSARVGRGYQPQHF.

CDR3 loop: CASSQDGQGSYEQYF. The CDR3 DNA is TGTGCCAGCAGCCAAGATGGACAGGGGAGTTACGAGCAGTACTTC. The chain uses TRBV4-2 and TRBJ2-7; 9 bases map to TRBD1. CDR3 length: 15 residues. Germline V gene sequence: CDR1 LGHNA, CDR2 YNFKEQ. The ends lost 0 bases at V and 4 bases at J; junction bases unmatched: 4.

The chain is built from TRBV5-5 and TRBJ1-2; a possible D gene is TRBD1 (5 bases). This CDR3 is 16 amino acids long. Trimming left V 1 base short and J 8 bases short, with 21 bases between. CDR1 and CDR2 (germline): SGHKS, YYEKEE (reference sequence). DNA of the CDR3: TGTGCCAGCAGCTTGAATCTGGGCTCGGTCGGGGGAGGCTACACCTTC. This translates into CASSLNLGSVGGGYTF.

This chain links TRBV5-1 with TRBJ2-3; the D gene is possibly TRBD2 (5 bases). The CDR3 runs to 16 residues. CDR1 SGHRS and CDR2 YFSETQ come from the germline V gene. The V end lost 3 bases, the J end lost 2 bases, and 16 bases lay between the germline ends. As DNA, the CDR3 is TGCGCCAGCAGCTCACAACCCCGGGGTTTCACAGATACGCAGTATTTT. Translated, it gives CASSSQPRGFTDTQYF.

The V call is TRBV7-3, the J call TRBJ2-1, with D possibly being TRBD2 (6 bases). V was cut by 3 bases and J by 7 bases, with 16 bases left in between. The CDR3 extends over 15 amino acids. Germline V gene sequence: CDR1 SGHTA, CDR2 FQGTGA. The CDR3 bases are TGTGCCAGCAGCTTCGACTCCTCCCGGGGGAATGAGCAGTTCTTC. This translates into CASSFDSSRGNEQFF.

V and J are TRBV5-1 and TRBJ2-7; 7 bases map to TRBD1. The CDR3 has 16 amino acids. The J segment lost 4 bases and the V segment lost 7 bases, leaving 17 bases of the junction unmatched. CDR1 SGHRS and CDR2 YFSETQ come from the germline V gene. The CDR3: CASRSSRSGTEYEQYF. CDR3 coding DNA: TGCGCCAGCCGATCTTCTCGCTCCGGGACAGAATACGAGCAGTACTTC.

The V and J genes are TRBV5-6 and TRBJ1-2; D is possibly TRBD1 (6 bases). The V end was cut by 2 bases, the J end by 3 bases, with 11 bases between. The V gene's germline CDR1 is SGHDT and CDR2 YYEEEE. This CDR3 has 14 amino acids. The CDR3 spells CASSLGGRYYGYTF. The CDR3 coding sequence is TGTGCCAGCAGCTTAGGGGGGCGTTACTATGGCTACACCTTC.

This clonotype was counted at least ten times. The J gene is TRBJ2-5, the V gene TRBV12-3 or TRBV12-4; D gene unclear. Trimming took off 2 bases at V and 7 bases at J, with 20 bases between the two ends. The CDR3 contains 16 residues. The CDR3 here is CASSLRSSSREMTQYF. In DNA, the CDR3 is TGTGCCAGCAGTTTAAGATCAAGTTCGAGAGAAATGACCCAGTACTTC.

This clonotype was counted only a few times. J is TRBJ2-6 and V is TRBV29-1; unclear D gene. Trimming pared 0 bases from V and 4 bases from J, leaving 13 bases between. The CDR3 loop spans 16 amino acids. CDR1 and CDR2 from the germline V gene are SQVTM and ANQGSEA. The CDR3 spells CSVEEHARYGANVLTF. In nucleotides, the CDR3 is TGCAGCGTTGAAGAACATGCTAGGTACGGGGCCAACGTCCTGACTTTC.

The sample holds a few counts of this clonotype. The rearrangement joins TRBV10-2 to TRBJ1-4; D perhaps matches TRBD1 (5 bases). The CDR3 length is 13 residues. Deletions cut 4 bases from V and 8 bases from J, with 11 bases between. Germline V gene sequence: CDR1 WSHSY, CDR2 SAAADI. The CDR3 DNA sequence: TGCGCCAGCAGTGGGGGGAGATGGGAAAAACTGTTTTTT. Translated, it gives CASSGGRWEKLFF.

This clonotype was detected a few times. Germline and junction disagree at one end, which may indicate a read error. The rearrangement joins TRBV12-3 or TRBV12-4 to TRBJ2-1; 9 bases map to TRBD2. This CDR3 contains 10 residues. The CDR3 DNA follows: TGTGCCACCGGCGGGGGGGCGTCCCTCTTC. Encoded protein: CATGGGASLF.

CDR3 loop: CASSKKGLAGTNEQFF. CDR3 nucleotide sequence: TGTGCCAGCAGCAAAAAAGGTCTAGCGGGAACCAATGAGCAGTTCTTC. The genes are TRBV21-1 and TRBJ2-1; the table names TRBD2, a call not compared with the DNA. TRBV21-1 is a pseudogene. The CDR3 length is 16 residues.

The CDR3 DNA reads TGTGCCAGCAGCCCAGGGGCCCTCGCCAAAAACATTCAGTACTTC. Its protein is CASSPGALAKNIQYF. This chain joins TRBV28 and TRBJ2-4; a weak D match, TRBD1 (6 bases). V dropped 6 bases and J dropped 1 base, with 13 bases sitting between them. The CDR3 is 15 amino acids. Germline loops: CDR1 MDHEN, CDR2 SYDVKM.

This clonotype has a handful of counts. The conserved phenylalanine or tryptophan normally closing the CDR3 is absent here, so this likely arose from a read error. J is TRBJ2-1 and V is TRBV29-1; D is possibly TRBD1 or TRBD2 (5 bases each). The germline V gene encodes CDR1 SQVTM and CDR2 ANQGSEA. This CDR3 region has 12 residues. Trimming took 4 bases from V and 6 from J, leaving 10 bases between them. The CDR3 DNA sequence: TGCAGCGTTGGGGACGGGGCCAATGAGCAGTTCTCC. Translation: CSVGDGANEQFS.

The CDR3 DNA is TGTGCCAGCAGACTGGAGGTTGGTGAGACCCAGTACTTC. This gives the protein CASRLEVGETQYF. The chain couples TRBV28 to TRBJ2-5; tentative D call: TRBD2 (5 bases). From germline, CDR1 is MDHEN and CDR2 SYDVKM. The CDR3 consists of 13 residues. The V gene lost 6 bases and the J gene lost 5 bases, with 13 bases spanning the gap.

V and J are TRBV20-1 and TRBJ2-4, with 13 bases lining up with TRBD2. CDR1 DFQATT and CDR2 SNEGSKA come from the germline V gene (reference sequence). The V segment lost 0 bases and the J segment 1 base; nucleotides outside the gene matches: 3. This CDR3 contains 17 residues. In nucleotides, the CDR3 is TGCAGTGCTAGAGATCAGACTAGCGGGAGGGCCAAAAACATTCAGTACTTC. This sequence encodes CSARDQTSGRAKNIQYF.

This clonotype was counted at least ten times. The CDR3 sequence: CASSVWGDTEAFF. The CDR3 DNA is TGTGCCAGCAGCGTCTGGGGGGACACTGAAGCTTTCTTT. The V gene is TRBV2, the J gene TRBJ1-1; D may be TRBD1 (5 bases). V dropped 6 bases and J dropped 3 bases, with 11 bases sitting between them. The length of the CDR3 is 13 residues. Germline lookup yields CDR1 SNHLY and CDR2 FYNNEI.